The clone carrying this T cell receptor beta chain occurred many times. Antigen unknown. The data belong to a study of Graves' ophthalmopathy and Graves' hyperthyroidism. Study in general: Peripheral blood was gathered at first diagnosis, ahead of any treatment whatsoever. Regarding the study as a whole: From stable hyperthyroidism, ophthalmopathy was separated by a 13-signature model with roughly 89% sensitivity and approximately 81% specificity.

V was cut by 3 bases and J by 1 base, with 13 bases left in between. The CDR3 has 15 amino acids. The germline gives CDR1 SGHRS, CDR2 YFSETQ. Transcripts of RNA were the source for amplifying TCR beta CDR3 regions. An initial RT-PCR round employing HTBI primers preceded a second-round multiplex PCR. TCRdb fed the multiplex PCR reads into MiXCR, producing one record per CDR3 protein. The data show 170,000 or so distinct CDR3 sequences, approximately 38% seen once. The receptor's source is a woman between 35 and 50 years old with Graves' ophthalmopathy. V usage is TRBV5-1 and J usage is TRBJ1-1; no reliable D call. The sequenced sample consisted of peripheral blood. The CDR3 region is CASSSMWSGNTEAFF. As DNA, the CDR3 is TGCGCCAGCAGCTCAATGTGGTCGGGGAACACTGAAGCTTTCTTT. Combining the CDR3 with reference TRBV5-1 and TRBJ1-1 gives the whole variable domain KAGVTQTPRYLIKTRGQQVTLSCSPISGHRSVSWYQQTPGQGLQFLFEYFSETQRNKGNFPGRFSGRQFSNSRSEMNVSTLELGDSALYLCASSSMWSGNTEAFFGQGTRLTVV.